This T cell receptor beta chain was obtained from a study of post-analysis software for immune sequencing data. Study results and limitations: Compared with controls, patients had more of about 5 TRBV segments, including TRBV5-6, TRBV5-1 and TRBV20-1.

In the case of this clonotype: Antigen: not known.

The ends lost 1 base at V and 2 bases at J; junction bases unmatched: 5. This CDR3 comprises 16 residues. Germline values: CDR1 SGHTA, CDR2 FQGNSA. The TCR beta cDNA libraries carried unique molecular identifiers. With roughly 0.9 to 10 million T cells as the source, hundreds of thousands of cDNA molecules resulted. TCRdb re-called the PCR reads with MiXCR, one entry per CDR3 protein. This table has 600,000 to 700,000 distinct CDR3 sequences, approximately 60% appearing once. The origin of this receptor is a girl aged 2-10 years with multiple sclerosis. Sequenced sample: blood. The rearrangement uses TRBV7-2 and TRBJ2-5; 9 bases match TRBD2. DNA for the CDR3: TGTGCCAGCAGCTTAGGAGCGGCGGGGGGGCAAGAGACCCAGTACTTC. Its protein is CASSLGAAGGQETQYF.